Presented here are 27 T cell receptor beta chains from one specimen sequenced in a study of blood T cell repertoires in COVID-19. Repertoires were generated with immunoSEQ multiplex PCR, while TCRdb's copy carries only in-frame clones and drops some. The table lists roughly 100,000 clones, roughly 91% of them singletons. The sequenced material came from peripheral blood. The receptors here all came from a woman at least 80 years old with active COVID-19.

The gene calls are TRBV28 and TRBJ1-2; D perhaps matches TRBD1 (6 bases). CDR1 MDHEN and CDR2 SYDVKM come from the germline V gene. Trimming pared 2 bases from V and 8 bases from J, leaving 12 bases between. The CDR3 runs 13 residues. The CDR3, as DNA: TGTGCCAGCAGTTTAGCGGGTCAGGGGGGCTACACCTTC. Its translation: CASSLAGQGGYTF.

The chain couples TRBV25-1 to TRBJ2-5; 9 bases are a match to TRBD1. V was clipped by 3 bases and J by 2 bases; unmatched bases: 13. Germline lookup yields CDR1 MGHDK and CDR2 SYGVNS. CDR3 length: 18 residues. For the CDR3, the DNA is TGTGCCAGCAGTGAGTCTACCCCCCGACAGGGGGTGCAAGAGACCCAGTACTTC. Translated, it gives CASSESTPRQGVQETQYF. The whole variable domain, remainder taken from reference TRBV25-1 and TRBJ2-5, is EADIYQTPRYLVIGTGKKITLECSQTMGHDKMYWYQQDPGMELHLIHYSYGVNSTEKGDLSSESTVSRIRTEHFPLTLESARPSHTSQYLCASSESTPRQGVQETQYFGPGTRLLVL.

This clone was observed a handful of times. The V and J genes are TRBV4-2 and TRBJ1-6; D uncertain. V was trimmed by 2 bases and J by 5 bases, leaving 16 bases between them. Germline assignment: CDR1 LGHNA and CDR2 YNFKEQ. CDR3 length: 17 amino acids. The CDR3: CASSQSILGGHNSPLHF. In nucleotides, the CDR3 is TGTGCCAGCAGCCAAAGTATCCTAGGAGGCCATAATTCACCCCTCCACTTT.

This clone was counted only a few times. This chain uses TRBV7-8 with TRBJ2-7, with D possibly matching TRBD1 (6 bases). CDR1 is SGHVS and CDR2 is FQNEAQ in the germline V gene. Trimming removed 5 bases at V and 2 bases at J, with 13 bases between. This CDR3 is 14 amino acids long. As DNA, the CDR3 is TGTGCCAGCAGCGACACGGGACATCCCTACGAGCAGTACTTC. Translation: CASSDTGHPYEQYF.

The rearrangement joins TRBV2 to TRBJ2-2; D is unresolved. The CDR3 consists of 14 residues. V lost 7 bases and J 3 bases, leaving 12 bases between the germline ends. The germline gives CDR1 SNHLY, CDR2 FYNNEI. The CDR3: CASKYGFDTGELFF. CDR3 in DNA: TGTGCCAGCAAATACGGGTTTGACACCGGGGAGCTGTTTTTT.

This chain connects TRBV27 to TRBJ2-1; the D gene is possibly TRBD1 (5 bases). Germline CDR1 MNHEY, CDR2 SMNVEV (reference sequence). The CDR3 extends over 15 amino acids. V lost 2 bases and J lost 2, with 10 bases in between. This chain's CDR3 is CASSLRAGTYNEQFF. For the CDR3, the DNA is TGTGCCAGCAGTTTAAGGGCAGGGACCTACAATGAGCAGTTCTTC.

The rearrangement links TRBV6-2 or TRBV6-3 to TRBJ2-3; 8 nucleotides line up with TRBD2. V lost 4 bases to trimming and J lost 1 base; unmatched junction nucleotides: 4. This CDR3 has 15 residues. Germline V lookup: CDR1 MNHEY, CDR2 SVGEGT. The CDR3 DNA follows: TGTGCCAGCAGTTCCAAGACTAGCGGCACAGATACGCAGTATTTT. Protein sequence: CASSSKTSGTDTQYF.

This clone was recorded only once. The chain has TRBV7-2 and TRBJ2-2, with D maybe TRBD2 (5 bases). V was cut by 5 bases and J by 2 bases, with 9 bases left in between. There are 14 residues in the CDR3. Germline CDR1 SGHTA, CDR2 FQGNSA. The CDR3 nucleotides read TGTGCCAGCAGCCTCGGGATAAACACCGGGGAGCTGTTTTTT. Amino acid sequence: CASSLGINTGELFF.

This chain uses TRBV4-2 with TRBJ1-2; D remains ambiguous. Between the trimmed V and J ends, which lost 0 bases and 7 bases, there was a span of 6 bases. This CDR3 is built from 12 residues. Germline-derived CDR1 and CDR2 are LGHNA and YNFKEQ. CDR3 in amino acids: CASSQEYSGYTF. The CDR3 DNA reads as TGTGCCAGCAGCCAAGAATATTCTGGCTACACCTTC.

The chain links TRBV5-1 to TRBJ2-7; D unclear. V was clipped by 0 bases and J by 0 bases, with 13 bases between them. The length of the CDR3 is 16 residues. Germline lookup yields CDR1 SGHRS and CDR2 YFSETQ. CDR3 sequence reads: CASSLGGATSSYEQYF. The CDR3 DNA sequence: TGCGCCAGCAGCTTGGGTGGAGCGACCAGCTCCTACGAGCAGTACTTC.

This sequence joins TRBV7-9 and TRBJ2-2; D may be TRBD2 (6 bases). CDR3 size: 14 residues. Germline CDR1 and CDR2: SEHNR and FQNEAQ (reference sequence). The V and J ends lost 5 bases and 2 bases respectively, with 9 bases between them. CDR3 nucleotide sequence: TGTGCCAGCAGCGCGGGACTCAACACCGGGGAGCTGTTTTTT. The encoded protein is CASSAGLNTGELFF.

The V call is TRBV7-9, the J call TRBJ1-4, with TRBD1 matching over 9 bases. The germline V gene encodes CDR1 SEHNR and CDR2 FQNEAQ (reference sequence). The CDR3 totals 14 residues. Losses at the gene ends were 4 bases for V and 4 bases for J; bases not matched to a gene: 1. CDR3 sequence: CASSSDRGNEKLFF. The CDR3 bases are TGTGCCAGCAGCTCGGACAGGGGTAATGAAAAACTGTTTTTT.

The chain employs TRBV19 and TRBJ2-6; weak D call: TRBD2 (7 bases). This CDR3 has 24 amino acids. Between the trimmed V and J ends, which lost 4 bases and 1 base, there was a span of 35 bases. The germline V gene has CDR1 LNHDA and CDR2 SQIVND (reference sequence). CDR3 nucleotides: TGTGCCAGTAGTACAGCTTTTTGGGGGCAGGTATTGAGCGGGGCTCATTCTGGGGCCAACGTCCTGACTTTC. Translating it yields CASSTAFWGQVLSGAHSGANVLTF.

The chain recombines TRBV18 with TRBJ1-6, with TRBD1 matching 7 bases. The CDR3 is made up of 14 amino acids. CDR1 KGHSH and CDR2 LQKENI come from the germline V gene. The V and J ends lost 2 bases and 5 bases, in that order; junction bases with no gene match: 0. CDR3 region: CASSPGQDNSPLHF. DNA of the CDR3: TGTGCCAGCTCACCAGGACAGGATAATTCACCCCTCCACTTT. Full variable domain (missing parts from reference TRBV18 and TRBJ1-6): NAGVMQNPRHLVRRRGQEARLRCSPMKGHSHVYWYRQLPEEGLKFMVYLQKENIIDESGMPKERFSAEFPKEGPSILRIQQVVRGDSAAYFCASSPGQDNSPLHFGNGTRLTVT.

The CDR3 coding sequence is TGTGCCAGCAGTTTAAGAGGACTAGTGGCTCTCGAGCAGTACTTC. The encoded protein is CASSLRGLVALEQYF. The chain is built from TRBV27 and TRBJ2-7; 7 bases map to TRBD2. With V trimmed by 2 bases and J by 6 bases, 10 bases remained unmatched. The CDR3 runs to 15 residues. Germline values: CDR1 MNHEY, CDR2 SMNVEV (reference sequence).

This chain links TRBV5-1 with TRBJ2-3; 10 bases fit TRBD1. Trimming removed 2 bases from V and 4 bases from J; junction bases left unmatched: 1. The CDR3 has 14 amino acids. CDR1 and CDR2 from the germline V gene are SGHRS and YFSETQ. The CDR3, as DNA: TGCGCCAGCAGCTTCGGACAGGGGGCAGATACGCAGTATTTT. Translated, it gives CASSFGQGADTQYF.

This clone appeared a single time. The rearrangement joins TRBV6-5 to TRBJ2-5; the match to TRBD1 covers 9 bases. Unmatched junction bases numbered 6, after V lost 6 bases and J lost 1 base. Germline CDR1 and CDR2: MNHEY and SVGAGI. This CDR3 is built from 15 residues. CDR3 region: CASSPGTGFQETQYF. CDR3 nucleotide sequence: TGTGCCAGCAGCCCCGGGACAGGGTTCCAAGAGACCCAGTACTTC.

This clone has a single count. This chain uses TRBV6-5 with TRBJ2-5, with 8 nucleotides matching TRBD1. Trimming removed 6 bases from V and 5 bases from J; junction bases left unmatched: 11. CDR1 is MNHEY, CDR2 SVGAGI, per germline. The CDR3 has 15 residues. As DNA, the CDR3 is TGTGCCAGCAGGGGAATGGGACAGGCTAGGGAGACCCAGTACTTC. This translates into CASRGMGQARETQYF.

CDR3 protein: CASSFRTSPGNTIYF. The CDR3 bases are TGTGCCAGCAGCTTTAGAACCTCCCCTGGAAACACCATATATTTT. The V and J genes are TRBV7-2 and TRBJ1-3; no reliable D call. CDR3 length: 15 amino acids. V was trimmed by 3 bases and J by 2 bases, leaving 11 bases between them. Germline values: CDR1 SGHTA, CDR2 FQGNSA.

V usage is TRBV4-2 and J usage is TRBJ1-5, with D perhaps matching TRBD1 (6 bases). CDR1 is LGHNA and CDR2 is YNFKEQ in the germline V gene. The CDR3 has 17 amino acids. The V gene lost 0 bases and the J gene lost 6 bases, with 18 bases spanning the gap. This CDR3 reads CASSQEVGRGSGQPQHF. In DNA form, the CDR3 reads TGTGCCAGCAGCCAAGAGGTCGGCAGGGGATCTGGTCAGCCCCAGCATTTT.

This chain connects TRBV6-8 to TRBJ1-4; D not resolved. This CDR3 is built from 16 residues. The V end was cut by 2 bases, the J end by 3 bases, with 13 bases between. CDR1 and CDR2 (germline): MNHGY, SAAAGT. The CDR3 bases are TGTGCCAGCAGTTACGCCGGGGTATCGGCTAATGAAAAACTGTTTTTT. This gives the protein CASSYAGVSANEKLFF.

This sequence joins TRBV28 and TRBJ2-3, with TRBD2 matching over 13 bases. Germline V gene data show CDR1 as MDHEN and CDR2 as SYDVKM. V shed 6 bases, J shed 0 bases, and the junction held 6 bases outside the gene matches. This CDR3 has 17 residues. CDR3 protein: CASSSPTSGGSTDTQYF. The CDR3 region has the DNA TGTGCCAGCAGCTCCCCGACTAGCGGGGGGAGCACAGATACGCAGTATTTT.

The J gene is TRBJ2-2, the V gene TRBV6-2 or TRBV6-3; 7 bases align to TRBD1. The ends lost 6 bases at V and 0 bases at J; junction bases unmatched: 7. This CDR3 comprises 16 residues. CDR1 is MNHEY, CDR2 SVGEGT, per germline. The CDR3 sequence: CASSSSRGTNTGELFF. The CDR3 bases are TGTGCCAGCAGCTCCTCCAGGGGGACGAACACCGGGGAGCTGTTTTTT.

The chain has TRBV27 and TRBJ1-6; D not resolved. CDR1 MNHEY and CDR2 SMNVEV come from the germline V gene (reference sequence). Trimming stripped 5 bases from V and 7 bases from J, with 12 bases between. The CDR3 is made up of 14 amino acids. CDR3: CASSQGRGNSPLHF. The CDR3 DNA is TGTGCCAGCAGTCAAGGACGGGGAAATTCACCCCTCCACTTT.

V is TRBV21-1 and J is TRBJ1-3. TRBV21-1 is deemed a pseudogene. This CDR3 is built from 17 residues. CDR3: CASRTRDGSSSGNTIYF. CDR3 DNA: TGTGCCAGCCGAACAAGGGACGGGAGTTCCTCTGGAAACACCATATATTTT.

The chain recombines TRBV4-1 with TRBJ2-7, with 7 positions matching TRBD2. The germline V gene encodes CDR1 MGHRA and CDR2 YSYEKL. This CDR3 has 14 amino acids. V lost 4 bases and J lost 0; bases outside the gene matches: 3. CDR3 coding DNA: TGCGCCAGCAGCCGGCTAGCGGACTCCTACGAGCAGTACTTC. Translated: CASSRLADSYEQYF.

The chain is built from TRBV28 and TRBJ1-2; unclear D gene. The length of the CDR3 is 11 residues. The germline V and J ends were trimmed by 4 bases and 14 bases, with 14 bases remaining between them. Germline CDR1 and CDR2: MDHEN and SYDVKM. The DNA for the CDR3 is TGTGCCAGCAGTTCCAACGACATCTCGACCTTC. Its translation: CASSSNDISTF.